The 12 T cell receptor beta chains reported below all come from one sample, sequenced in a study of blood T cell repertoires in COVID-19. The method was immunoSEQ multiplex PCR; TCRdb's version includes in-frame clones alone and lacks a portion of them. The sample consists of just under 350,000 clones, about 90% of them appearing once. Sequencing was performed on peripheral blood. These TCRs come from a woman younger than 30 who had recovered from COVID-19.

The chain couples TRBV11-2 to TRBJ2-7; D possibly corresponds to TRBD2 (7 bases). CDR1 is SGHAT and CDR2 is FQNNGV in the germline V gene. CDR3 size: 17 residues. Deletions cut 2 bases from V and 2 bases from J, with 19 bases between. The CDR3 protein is CASSLFGGRGKAYEQYV. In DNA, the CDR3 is TGTGCCAGCAGCTTATTCGGGGGGCGGGGTAAGGCCTACGAGCAGTACGTC.

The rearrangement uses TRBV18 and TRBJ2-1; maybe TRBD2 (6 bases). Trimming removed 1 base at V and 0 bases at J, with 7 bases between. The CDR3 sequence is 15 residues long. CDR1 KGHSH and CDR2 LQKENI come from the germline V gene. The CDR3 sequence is CASSPREVSYNEQFF. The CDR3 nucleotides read TGTGCCAGCTCACCACGGGAGGTCTCCTACAATGAGCAGTTCTTC.

The CDR3 DNA reads TGTGCCAGCAGCCCAGGGGCCTGGTCCTACGAGCAGTACGTC. This codes for CASSPGAWSYEQYV. The J gene is TRBJ2-7, the V gene TRBV11-2; D might be TRBD1 (6 bases). V lost 5 bases, J lost 1 base, and 12 bases lay in between. Per germline, CDR1 SGHAT and CDR2 FQNNGV. This CDR3 contains 14 residues.

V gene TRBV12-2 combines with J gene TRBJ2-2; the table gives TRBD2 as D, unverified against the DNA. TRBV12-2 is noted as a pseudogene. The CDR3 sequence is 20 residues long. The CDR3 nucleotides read TGTGCAAGTCGCTTAGGGGGTCGAGGATTTGGTAGCGGCGACACCGGGGAGCTGTTTTTT. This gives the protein CASRLGGRGFGSGDTGELFF.

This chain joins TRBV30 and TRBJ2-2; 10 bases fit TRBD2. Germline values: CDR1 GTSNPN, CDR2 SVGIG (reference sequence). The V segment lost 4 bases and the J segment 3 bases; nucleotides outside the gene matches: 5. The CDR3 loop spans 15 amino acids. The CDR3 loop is CAWKASGSDTGELFF. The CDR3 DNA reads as TGTGCCTGGAAGGCTAGCGGGAGCGACACCGGGGAGCTGTTTTTT.

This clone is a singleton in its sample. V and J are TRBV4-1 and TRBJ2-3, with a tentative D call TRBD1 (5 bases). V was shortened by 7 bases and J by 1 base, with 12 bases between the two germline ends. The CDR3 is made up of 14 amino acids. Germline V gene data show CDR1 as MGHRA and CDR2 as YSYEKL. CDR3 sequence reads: CASKKGAGTDTQYF. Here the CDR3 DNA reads TGCGCCAGCAAAAAAGGGGCCGGCACAGATACGCAGTATTTT.

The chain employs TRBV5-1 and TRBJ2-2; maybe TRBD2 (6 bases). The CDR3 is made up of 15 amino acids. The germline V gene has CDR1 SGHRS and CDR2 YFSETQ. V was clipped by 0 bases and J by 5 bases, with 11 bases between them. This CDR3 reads CASSLDGSRTGELFF. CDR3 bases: TGCGCCAGCAGCTTGGACGGGAGTCGGACCGGGGAGCTGTTTTTT.

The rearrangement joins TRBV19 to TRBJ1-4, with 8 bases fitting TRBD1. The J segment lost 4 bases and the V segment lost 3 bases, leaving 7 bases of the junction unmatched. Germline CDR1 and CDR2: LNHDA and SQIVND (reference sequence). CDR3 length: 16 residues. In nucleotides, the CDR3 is TGTGCCAGTAGTATCTCGACAGGGGCCCTTAATGAAAAACTGTTTTTT. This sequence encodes CASSISTGALNEKLFF.

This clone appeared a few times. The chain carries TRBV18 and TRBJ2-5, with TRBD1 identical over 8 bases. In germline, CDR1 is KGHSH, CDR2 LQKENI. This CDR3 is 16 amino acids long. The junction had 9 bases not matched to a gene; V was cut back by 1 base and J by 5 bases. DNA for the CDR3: TGTGCCAGCTCACCACTGTGGGACAGGCGGCGGGAGACCCAGTACTTC. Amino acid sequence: CASSPLWDRRRETQYF.

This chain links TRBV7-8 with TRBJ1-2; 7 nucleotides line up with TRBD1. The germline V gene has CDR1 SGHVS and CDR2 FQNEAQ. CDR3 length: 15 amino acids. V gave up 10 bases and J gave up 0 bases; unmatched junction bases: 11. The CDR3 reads CATKQGIKANYGYTF. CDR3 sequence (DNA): TGTGCCACCAAACAGGGGATCAAAGCTAACTATGGCTACACCTTC.

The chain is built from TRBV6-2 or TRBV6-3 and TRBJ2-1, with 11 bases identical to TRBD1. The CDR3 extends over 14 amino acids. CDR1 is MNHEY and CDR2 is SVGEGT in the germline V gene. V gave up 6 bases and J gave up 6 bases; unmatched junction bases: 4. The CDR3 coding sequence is TGTGCCAGCAGCTGGACAGGGGGCTCCAATGAGCAGTTCTTC. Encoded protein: CASSWTGGSNEQFF.

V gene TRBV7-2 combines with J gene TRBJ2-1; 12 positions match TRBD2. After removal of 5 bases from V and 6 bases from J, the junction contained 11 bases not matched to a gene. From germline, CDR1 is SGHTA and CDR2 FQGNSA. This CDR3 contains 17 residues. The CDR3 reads CASSPQTSGSARNEQFF. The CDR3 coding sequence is TGTGCCAGCAGCCCTCAGACTAGCGGGAGCGCTCGCAATGAGCAGTTCTTC.